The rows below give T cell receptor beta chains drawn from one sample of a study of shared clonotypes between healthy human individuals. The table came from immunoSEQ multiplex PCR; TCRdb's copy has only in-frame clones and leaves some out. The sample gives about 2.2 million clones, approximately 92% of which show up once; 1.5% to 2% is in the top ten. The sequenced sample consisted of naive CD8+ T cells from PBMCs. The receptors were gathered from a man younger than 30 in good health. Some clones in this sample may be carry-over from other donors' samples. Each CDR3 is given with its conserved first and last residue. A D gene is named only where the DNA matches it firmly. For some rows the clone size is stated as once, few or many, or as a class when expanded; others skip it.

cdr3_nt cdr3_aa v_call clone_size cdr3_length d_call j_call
TGTGCCAGTAGTGGCCGAGGACAAAGAAATCAGCCCCAGCATTTT CASSGRGQRNQPQHF TRBV19 - 15 - TRBJ1-5
TGTGCCAGCAGTTTGGCGGGGACCGGGCGGGGTGAGCAGTTCTTC CASSLAGTGRGEQFF TRBV27 - 15 - TRBJ2-1
TGCAGCGTTGAAGACCCTTTACTCTATGGCTACACCTTC CSVEDPLLYGYTF TRBV29-1 - 13 - TRBJ1-2
TGTGCCAGCAGTTCCTCCCTAGCGGGAGTATCCTACGAGCAGTACTTC CASSSSLAGVSYEQYF TRBV28 - 16 TRBD2 TRBJ2-7
TGTGCCAGCTCACTAGCCGCGAAGTCCGCCCCCCACAATGAGCAGTTCTTC CASSLAAKSAPHNEQFF TRBV18 - 17 - TRBJ2-1
TGTGCCAGCAGCTTAGAGGAGGGGATGGAAGGCTACACCTTC CASSLEEGMEGYTF TRBV7-2 - 14 - TRBJ1-2
TGTGCCACCAGCGGGGGACTAGCGGGAGCCAGCGAGACCCAGTACTTC CATSGGLAGASETQYF TRBV15 - 16 TRBD2 TRBJ2-5
TGTGCCACCAGCAGAGAGAGGGACAGGGGGGCCCTTGAGCAGCATTTT CATSRERDRGALEQHF TRBV15 - 16 TRBD1 TRBJ1-5
TGTGCCAGCAGCGCAGACGGGACCATTTACAATGAGCAGTTCTTC CASSADGTIYNEQFF TRBV9 - 15 - TRBJ2-1
TGCGCCAGCAGCCCAACAGGGGCTTCGAACACTGAAGCTTTCTTT CASSPTGASNTEAFF TRBV4-1 - 15 TRBD1 TRBJ1-1
TGTGCCAGCAGCCACCTAGCGTACTCTGGGGCCAACGTCCTGACTTTC CASSHLAYSGANVLTF TRBV27 - 16 - TRBJ2-6
TGTGCCAGCAGCCCCGGCGGGACGTTGGAAGCGCAGTACTTC CASSPGGTLEAQYF TRBV7-8 - 14 - TRBJ2-7
TGTGCCAGCAGTTTCGCTACCGGGGGTGAAGCTTTCTTT CASSFATGGEAFF TRBV28 - 13 - TRBJ1-1
TGTGCCAGCAGCGTCCGGGACAGGGGATTAAATGAGCAGTTCTTC CASSVRDRGLNEQFF TRBV5-4 - 15 TRBD1 TRBJ2-1
TGTGCCAGCAGCGTAGAGAGGGGGCTTGACTCCGGCTACACCTTC CASSVERGLDSGYTF TRBV9 - 15 TRBD1 TRBJ1-2
TGTGCCAGCAGTTTATTGAACGGGGGCACAGATACGCAGTATTTT CASSLLNGGTDTQYF TRBV28 - 15 - TRBJ2-3
TGTGCCAGCAGTGAAGGCGGGGAGAACACTGAAGCTTTCTTT CASSEGGENTEAFF TRBV6-1 - 14 - TRBJ1-1
TGCGCCAGCAGCCAAGATAGAGGCGACGCAGGAACTGAAGCTTTCTTT CASSQDRGDAGTEAFF TRBV4-1 - 16 - TRBJ1-1
TGCGCCAGCAGCTTGGAGCCCGCTACGTACAATGAGCAGTTCTTC CASSLEPATYNEQFF TRBV5-1 - 15 - TRBJ2-1
TGTGCCAGCAGACCAGACGGGAACCAAGAGACCCAGTACTTC CASRPDGNQETQYF TRBV7-8 - 14 - TRBJ2-5
TGTGCCAGCAGCCAACTCCGGAGCGGTGGGCAAGAGACCCAGTACTTC CASSQLRSGGQETQYF TRBV14 - 16 - TRBJ2-5
TGTGCCAGCAGTTTTCTGACACTTCAAGAGACCCAGTACTTC CASSFLTLQETQYF TRBV28 - 14 - TRBJ2-5
TGTGCCAGCAGCTCAGACAGGGGGTCCTACGAGCAGTACTTC CASSSDRGSYEQYF TRBV5-6 - 14 TRBD1 TRBJ2-7
TGTGCCAGCAATTATTTCCGTCACTCTGGAAACACCATATATTTT CASNYFRHSGNTIYF TRBV6-1 - 15 - TRBJ1-3
TGCAGCGCGCTACTAGGGCGAAATGGGGTTACCGGGGAGCTGTTTTTT CSALLGRNGVTGELFF TRBV29-1 once 16 - TRBJ2-2
TGTGCCAGCAGCGCGAACAGGGGTAGGGCAGATACGCAGTATTTT CASSANRGRADTQYF TRBV9 - 15 TRBD1 TRBJ2-3
TGTGCCAGCTCACCATTAATTCAAGAGACCCAGTACTTC CASSPLIQETQYF TRBV18 - 13 - TRBJ2-5
TGTGCCAGCAGTTATATCCGGGACAGGGTGCAGGAGACCCAGTACTTC CASSYIRDRVQETQYF TRBV7-9 - 16 TRBD1 TRBJ2-5
TGTGCCAGCAGCCCTAGTGTAAGGGAAGCTCAAAACTATGGCTACACCTTC CASSPSVREAQNYGYTF TRBV9 - 17 - TRBJ1-2
TGTGCCAGCAGCTTAGGAGGAGAAGCTTTCTTT CASSLGGEAFF TRBV11-2 - 11 - TRBJ1-1
TGTGCCATCAGGGCAGGGGGAAGTTACGAGCAGTACTTC CAIRAGGSYEQYF TRBV10-3 - 13 TRBD1 TRBJ2-7
TGCGCCAGCAGCCCCCGGGACAGTTCACACGAGCAGTACTTC CASSPRDSSHEQYF TRBV5-1 - 14 TRBD1 TRBJ2-7
TGTGCCAGCAGTATAGCGGGGGACAATGAGCAGTTCTTC CASSIAGDNEQFF TRBV27 - 13 TRBD2 TRBJ2-1
TGTGCCAGTAGTCCAAAAAGCGACAGGGCAGGCACCTTC CASSPKSDRAGTF TRBV19 - 13 TRBD1 TRBJ1-2
TGCAGCGTTGAAGGTCCAATGGCTGAGCAGTTCTTC CSVEGPMAEQFF TRBV29-1 - 12 - TRBJ2-1
TGTGCCAGCAGTGGCCGACAGGGAGGGACTGAAGCTTTCTTT CASSGRQGGTEAFF TRBV27 - 14 TRBD1 TRBJ1-1
TGTGCCAGCAGTTACCTTCAGGGGGTGGCCTACGAGCAGTACTTC CASSYLQGVAYEQYF TRBV6-6 - 15 TRBD1 TRBJ2-7
TGTGCCAGCAGCTTAAATCAGGACTACAATGAGCAGTTCTTC CASSLNQDYNEQFF TRBV11-2 once 14 - TRBJ2-1
TGTGCCAGCAGCGTAGCAGGCGGCTACGAGCAGTACTTC CASSVAGGYEQYF TRBV11-2 - 13 - TRBJ2-7
TGTGCCAGCAGTTTATCCCCGTTTATTAACACTGAAGCTTTCTTT CASSLSPFINTEAFF TRBV27 - 15 - TRBJ1-1
TGTGCCAGCAGCACAGACATCCATGTCGACACAGATACGCAGTATTTT CASSTDIHVDTDTQYF TRBV7-8 once 16 - TRBJ2-3
TGTGCCAGCAGCCCCGACAGTCGCTCTGGAAACACCATATATTTT CASSPDSRSGNTIYF TRBV7-2 - 15 - TRBJ1-3
TGCGCCAGCAGCCAACGAGGGGGCGCGAACTATGGCTACACCTTC CASSQRGGANYGYTF TRBV4-1 - 15 TRBD1 TRBJ1-2
TGTGCCACCCGGGACGGGTGGAATGAGCAGTTCTTC CATRDGWNEQFF TRBV6-6 - 12 - TRBJ2-1
TGTGCCTCTGGGGGGGAGTACAATCAGCCCCAGCATTTT CASGGEYNQPQHF TRBV6-5 - 13 - TRBJ1-5
TGTGCCAGCAGCGGGGACTCATTCGAGCAGTACTTC CASSGDSFEQYF TRBV7-6 - 12 - TRBJ2-7
TGTGCCAGCAGTTTAAGCCCCTACGAGCAGTACTTC CASSLSPYEQYF TRBV28 - 12 - TRBJ2-7
TGTGCCAGCAGCCAAGCGACAGGGGCCCCCTACGAGCAGTACTTC CASSQATGAPYEQYF TRBV14 - 15 TRBD1 TRBJ2-7
TGTGCCAGCAGCGGAGTCGGCGGGAGGGTCCGGACCGGGGAGCTGTTTTTT CASSGVGGRVRTGELFF TRBV11-2 - 17 TRBD2 TRBJ2-2
TGTGCCAGCTTCCGCGGGAGGGCATTAGATACGCAGTATTTT CASFRGRALDTQYF TRBV28 - 14 TRBD2 TRBJ2-3
TGTGCCAGCTCTATGGACTCCCGCGGCACAGATACGCAGTATTTT CASSMDSRGTDTQYF TRBV18 - 15 - TRBJ2-3
TGTGCCAGCAGCCCAACAGGGCTTCGGGAGACCCAGTACTTC CASSPTGLRETQYF TRBV7-9 - 14 - TRBJ2-5
TGTGCCAGCAGTAATCCCGGGACAGGGGAAGAGCAGTTCTTC CASSNPGTGEEQFF TRBV5-5 - 14 TRBD1 TRBJ2-1